This T cell receptor beta chain came from a study of T cells after yellow fever vaccination. For TCR, cDNA came from 5'RACE template switching, which added a universal primer site and UMIs. One entry per CDR3 protein, called by TCRdb with MiXCR from the 5' RACE reads. The data hold roughly 300,000 distinct CDR3 sequences, with around 8.1% observed a single time. Trimming left V 4 bases short and J 10 bases short, with 11 bases between. The CDR3 runs 12 residues. Germline CDR1 and CDR2: LGHNT and FRNRAP. As to this clonotype: No antigen is known for it.

General study results and limits: Clonotypes shared by both compartments, CD4 and CD8, made up a small share. Peaking faster, on day 5 versus 15, the secondary response was nonetheless weaker. Abundant bulk-derived clonotypes could contaminate FACS-sorted repertoires.

The sequence was collected from a man between 18 and 29 years old who received the YFV17D yellow fever vaccine. This chain uses TRBV12-5 with TRBJ2-1; no clear D gene. This specimen was PBMCs, taken roughly seven weeks after the first yellow fever vaccination. This CDR3 reads CASGSLWGEQFF. In DNA form, the CDR3 reads TGTGCTAGTGGTTCCCTTTGGGGAGAGCAGTTCTTC.